These 28 T cell receptor beta chains were all obtained from the same sample, sequenced in a study of response to subunit inactivated influenza vaccine. TCRdb passed the RT-PCR reads through MiXCR, listing each CDR3 protein once. The sample has around 530,000 distinct CDR3 sequences; 15% to 20% are singletons. This specimen was CD4+ T cells sorted from PBMCs, taken less than 25 months after vaccination. The receptors originated from a man aged 50-75 years who received an inactivated influenza vaccine.

V is TRBV24-1 and J is TRBJ2-1; 8 nucleotides match TRBD2. Germline loops: CDR1 KGHDR, CDR2 SFDVKD. CDR3 size: 15 residues. J gave up 4 bases and V 6 bases, and 7 bases lay outside the gene matches. The CDR3 coding sequence is TGTGCCACCAGTCAGGGGATAGCGGGATACAATGAGCAGTTCTTC. Amino acid sequence: CATSQGIAGYNEQFF.

This sequence joins TRBV20-1 and TRBJ1-2; D perhaps matches TRBD1 (5 bases). The germline V and J ends were trimmed by 1 base and 4 bases, with 10 bases remaining between them. Germline-derived CDR1 and CDR2 are DFQATT and SNEGSKA (reference sequence). The CDR3 loop spans 13 amino acids. Here the CDR3 DNA reads TGCAGTGCTAGAGGGTCTGGGGGCTATGGCTACACCTTC. Its protein is CSARGSGGYGYTF.

V usage is TRBV6-5 and J usage is TRBJ2-6, with 10 bases lining up with TRBD1. The germline gives CDR1 MNHEY, CDR2 SVGAGI. The V and J ends lost 2 bases and 0 bases, in that order; junction bases with no gene match: 7. The CDR3 is 19 residues long. The CDR3 sequence is CASSYLTGGPNSGANVLTF. The CDR3 coding sequence is TGTGCCAGCAGTTACCTGACAGGGGGCCCCAACTCTGGGGCCAACGTCCTGACTTTC.

The chain couples TRBV20-1 to TRBJ1-1; TRBD1 matches at 10 bases. With 6 bases clipped from V and 10 bases from J, the junction kept 8 bases outside the gene matches. The V gene's germline CDR1 is DFQATT and CDR2 SNEGSKA (reference sequence). CDR3 size: 12 residues. The chain's CDR3 is CSATTGGEGAFF. CDR3 nucleotides: TGCAGTGCCACGACAGGGGGCGAGGGAGCTTTCTTT.

CDR3 DNA sequence: TGTGCCACCAGTGACCTGGGACTAGGGGGTGGCAATGAGCAGTTCTTC. It yields the protein CATSDLGLGGGNEQFF. The genes are TRBV24-1 and TRBJ2-1; 8 bases are shared with TRBD2. The CDR3 totals 16 residues. V trimming: 4 bases; J trimming: 6 bases; junction bases outside the gene matches: 10. CDR1 is KGHDR, CDR2 SFDVKD, per germline.

The rearrangement uses TRBV20-1 and TRBJ2-2, with 8 bases fitting TRBD1. CDR1 and CDR2 (germline): DFQATT, SNEGSKA (reference sequence). Germline trimming cut 6 bases from V and 4 bases from J; bases unmatched to any gene: 7. This CDR3 region has 14 residues. The CDR3 loop reads CSATDREITGELFF. Here the CDR3 DNA reads TGCAGTGCCACGGACAGGGAGATCACCGGGGAGCTGTTTTTT.

The gene calls are TRBV2 and TRBJ2-1; 7 bases are shared with TRBD2. CDR3 size: 14 residues. The germline V gene has CDR1 SNHLY and CDR2 FYNNEI. The V segment lost 7 bases and the J segment 4 bases; nucleotides outside the gene matches: 7. The CDR3 spells CASIASGIYNEQFF. CDR3 DNA sequence: TGTGCCAGCATTGCCAGCGGGATATACAATGAGCAGTTCTTC.

This chain uses TRBV20-1 with TRBJ1-5, with D maybe TRBD1 (6 bases). The CDR3 totals 13 residues. The germline CDR1 and CDR2 sequences are DFQATT and SNEGSKA (reference sequence). V gave up 2 bases and J gave up 4 bases, with 9 bases separating them. CDR3 region: CSARQGINQPQHF. CDR3 DNA: TGCAGTGCTAGACAGGGGATTAATCAGCCCCAGCATTTT.

The chain employs TRBV12-3 or TRBV12-4 and TRBJ2-2; 9 bases fit TRBD2. The CDR3 is 15 amino acids. Trimming at V came to 6 bases and at J to 3 bases, leaving 5 bases not matched to a gene. CDR3 loop: CASRLRLADTGELFF. The CDR3 coding sequence is TGTGCCAGCAGGCTTCGACTAGCGGACACCGGGGAGCTGTTTTTT.

The chain combines TRBV12-3 or TRBV12-4 with TRBJ1-1; TRBD1 is a possible D gene (5 bases). CDR3 size: 11 residues. The V gene lost 5 bases and the J gene lost 12 bases, with 13 bases spanning the gap. The CDR3 DNA reads as TGTGCCAGCAGTCGACAGTCCGGGTCTTTCTTT. Translated: CASSRQSGSFF.

This clonotype was seen a handful of times. The chain joins TRBV29-1 to TRBJ2-5; perhaps TRBD1 as D (6 bases). Germline lookup yields CDR1 SQVTM and CDR2 ANQGSEA. The CDR3 totals 15 residues. Trimming shortened V by 3 bases and J by 5 bases, and 19 bases separated the two germline ends. In DNA form, the CDR3 reads TGCAGCGTTGACTTCGTAGGCGGCAGGGGTGAGACCCAGTACTTC. Translation: CSVDFVGGRGETQYF.

This clonotype was observed a handful of times. V usage is TRBV20-1 and J usage is TRBJ2-4; D may match TRBD1 or TRBD2 (6 bases each). V was shortened by 7 bases and J by 1 base, with 17 bases between the two germline ends. Per germline, CDR1 DFQATT and CDR2 SNEGSKA (reference sequence). CDR3 length: 15 residues. The CDR3 DNA is TGCAGTGGGGTGGGGGGCCTATCGGCCAAAAACATTCAGTACTTC. Its protein product is CSGVGGLSAKNIQYF.

In this sample, this clonotype turned up a few times. This chain links TRBV18 with TRBJ2-7; D might be TRBD2 (6 bases). The V end was cut by 5 bases, the J end by 1 base, with 9 bases between. The CDR3 has 13 amino acids. Germline assignment: CDR1 KGHSH and CDR2 LQKENI. CDR3 residues: CASSGRPSYEQYF. The CDR3 region has the DNA TGTGCCAGCTCAGGGAGGCCATCCTACGAGCAGTACTTC. The entire variable domain, with the rest obtained from reference TRBV18 and TRBJ2-7, is as follows: NAGVMQNPRHLVRRRGQEARLRCSPMKGHSHVYWYRQLPEEGLKFMVYLQKENIIDESGMPKERFSAEFPKEGPSILRIQQVVRGDSAAYFCASSGRPSYEQYFGPGTRLTVT.

The genes are TRBV6-1 and TRBJ1-2; 9 bases line up with TRBD1. With V trimmed by 5 bases and J by 4 bases, 5 bases remained unmatched. Germline V CDR1 and CDR2: MNHNS, SASEGT. CDR3 length: 14 residues. CDR3 in DNA: TGTGCCAGCAGTACAGGGGGCAGGAGCTATGGCTACACCTTC. It codes for CASSTGGRSYGYTF.

The sample holds a few counts of this clonotype. The gene calls are TRBV11-2 and TRBJ1-4; D might be TRBD1 (6 bases). V dropped 1 base and J dropped 0 bases, with 18 bases sitting between them. CDR1 SGHAT and CDR2 FQNNGV come from the germline V gene. The CDR3 is made up of 19 amino acids. The DNA of the CDR3 is TGTGCCAGCAGCTTAGGATGGGGGGGCGAGGTTGCAACTAATGAAAAACTGTTTTTT. This codes for CASSLGWGGEVATNEKLFF.

This clonotype was seen a handful of times. V usage is TRBV11-2 and J usage is TRBJ2-1, with 8 bases matching TRBD1. The CDR3 runs 15 residues. The J segment lost 3 bases and the V segment lost 6 bases, leaving 7 bases of the junction unmatched. Germline-derived CDR1 and CDR2 are SGHAT and FQNNGV. CDR3 residues: CASRVTGTGYNEQFF. The CDR3 DNA reads as TGTGCCAGCAGAGTGACAGGGACAGGCTACAATGAGCAGTTCTTC. Together with reference TRBV11-2 and TRBJ2-1, the CDR3 gives the full variable domain: EAGVAQSPRYKIIEKRQSVAFWCNPISGHATLYWYQQILGQGPKLLIQFQNNGVVDDSQLPKDRFSAERLKGVDSTLKIQPAKLEDSAVYLCASRVTGTGYNEQFFGPGTRLTVL.

This clonotype was seen more than once but under ten times. The V and J genes are TRBV7-2 and TRBJ2-5, with a tentative D call TRBD1 (6 bases). Germline CDR1 SGHTA, CDR2 FQGNSA. V gave up 2 bases and J gave up 1 base, with 11 bases separating them. This CDR3 contains 15 residues. As DNA, the CDR3 is TGTGCCAGCAGCTTACAGGGGAGCGGCCAAGAGACCCAGTACTTC. Encoded protein: CASSLQGSGQETQYF.

The chain uses TRBV7-9 and TRBJ1-2; tentatively, D is TRBD1 (6 bases). CDR3 length equals 13 residues. Germline lookup yields CDR1 SEHNR and CDR2 FQNEAQ (reference sequence). The V end lost 5 bases, the J end lost 6 bases, and 13 bases lay between the germline ends. The CDR3 reads CASSQWGQDGYTF. CDR3 nucleotides: TGTGCCAGCAGCCAGTGGGGGCAGGATGGCTACACCTTC.

The rearrangement joins TRBV12-3 or TRBV12-4 to TRBJ2-1; no firm D call. V was cut by 4 bases and J by 0 bases, with 10 bases left in between. CDR3 size: 15 residues. DNA of the CDR3: TGTGCCAGCAGTTCGCGTGGCAACTCCTACAATGAGCAGTTCTTC. The encoded protein is CASSSRGNSYNEQFF.

This clonotype was found a few times. The V and J genes are TRBV18 and TRBJ1-2, with D possibly being TRBD1 (5 bases). This CDR3 is 15 amino acids long. CDR1 KGHSH and CDR2 LQKENI come from the germline V gene. Trimming removed 2 bases from V and 5 bases from J, with 15 bases in between. This CDR3 is CASSPNQGTEYGYTF. The CDR3 coding sequence is TGTGCCAGCTCACCAAACCAGGGTACGGAGTATGGCTACACCTTC.

This clonotype was seen more than once but under ten times. The chain is built from TRBV4-3 and TRBJ2-7; D unresolved. CDR1 LGHNA and CDR2 YSLEER come from the germline V gene. V was trimmed by 0 bases and J by 2 bases, leaving 11 bases between them. The CDR3 totals 15 residues. Here the CDR3 reads CASSQDYALTYEQYF. The CDR3 DNA is TGCGCCAGCAGCCAAGATTACGCATTAACCTACGAGCAGTACTTC.

This rearrangement joins TRBV6-1 to TRBJ1-4; 7 positions match TRBD1. The V segment lost 6 bases and the J segment 7 bases; nucleotides outside the gene matches: 11. The CDR3 has 15 residues. CDR1 and CDR2 (germline): MNHNS, SASEGT. The CDR3: CASSSGTVVPEKLFF. The CDR3, as DNA: TGTGCCAGCAGCTCCGGGACAGTTGTTCCTGAAAAACTGTTTTTT.

The rearrangement links TRBV24-1 to TRBJ2-7; 8 bases line up with TRBD2. The V segment lost 4 bases and the J segment 0 bases; nucleotides outside the gene matches: 4. Germline V lookup: CDR1 KGHDR, CDR2 SFDVKD. The CDR3 sequence is 15 residues long. For the CDR3, the DNA is TGTGCCACCAGTGACTCCCGGGAGGGCTCCTACGAGCAGTACTTC. Its translation is CATSDSREGSYEQYF.

The chain uses TRBV7-9 and TRBJ2-1; D call uncertain. The CDR3 covers 14 residues. The V end lost 6 bases, the J end lost 1 base, and 10 bases lay between the germline ends. From germline, CDR1 is SEHNR and CDR2 FQNEAQ (reference sequence). CDR3 residues: CASSPGVSYNEQFF. The CDR3 DNA sequence: TGTGCCAGCAGTCCCGGAGTTTCCTACAATGAGCAGTTCTTC.

The rearrangement links TRBV12-3 or TRBV12-4 to TRBJ2-1; 9 nucleotides align to TRBD1. The V segment lost 6 bases and the J segment 9 bases; nucleotides outside the gene matches: 9. The CDR3 covers 14 residues. The CDR3 here is CASSPGQGATEQFF. DNA of the CDR3: TGTGCCAGCAGCCCGGGACAGGGAGCCACTGAGCAGTTCTTC.

This clonotype was observed a few times. The chain employs TRBV6-2 or TRBV6-3 and TRBJ2-2; 8 bases align to TRBD2. J lost 1 base, V lost 5 bases, and 3 bases had no gene match. CDR3 length: 15 residues. Germline CDR1 reads MNHEY; CDR2 reads SVGEGT. The CDR3 protein is CASSKGLENTGELFF. The CDR3 DNA is TGTGCCAGCAGTAAGGGACTAGAGAACACCGGGGAGCTGTTTTTT.

Ten or more counts support this clonotype. The chain employs TRBV10-3 and TRBJ2-2; D is unresolved. Germline loops: CDR1 ENHRY, CDR2 SYGVKD. V dropped 6 bases and J dropped 3 bases, with 14 bases sitting between them. CDR3 size: 15 residues. CDR3 sequence (DNA): TGTGCCATCAGCCAAGGTCCGTCGGACACCGGGGAGCTGTTTTTT. Amino acid sequence: CAISQGPSDTGELFF.

This clonotype was seen more than once but under ten times. This rearrangement joins TRBV5-1 to TRBJ1-3; D gene uncertain. V shed 5 bases and J shed 2 bases, with 8 bases lying between them. The CDR3 length is 13 residues. Germline CDR1 reads SGHRS; CDR2 reads YFSETQ. CDR3: CASRSEPGNTIYF. The CDR3 region has the DNA TGCGCCAGCAGATCGGAGCCTGGAAACACCATATATTTT.